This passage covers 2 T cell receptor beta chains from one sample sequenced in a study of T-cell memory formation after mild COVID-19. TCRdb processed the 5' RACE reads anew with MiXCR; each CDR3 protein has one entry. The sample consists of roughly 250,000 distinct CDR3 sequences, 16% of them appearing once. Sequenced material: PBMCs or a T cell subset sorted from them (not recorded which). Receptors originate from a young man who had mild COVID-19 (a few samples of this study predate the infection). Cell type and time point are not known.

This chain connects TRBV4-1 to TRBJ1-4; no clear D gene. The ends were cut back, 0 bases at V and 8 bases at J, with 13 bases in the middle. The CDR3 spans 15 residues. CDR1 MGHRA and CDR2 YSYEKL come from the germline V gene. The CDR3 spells CASSQDGVNREKLFF. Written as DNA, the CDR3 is TGCGCCAGCAGCCAAGACGGGGTGAATCGGGAAAAACTGTTTTTT.

CDR3 sequence: CSVEERGQAGELFF. The CDR3 coding sequence is TGCAGCGTTGAGGAAAGGGGGCAGGCCGGGGAGCTGTTTTTT. The V and J genes are TRBV29-1 and TRBJ2-2, with 7 bases aligning to TRBD1. V lost 3 bases, J lost 6 bases, and 7 bases stayed unmatched. Germline values: CDR1 SQVTM, CDR2 ANQGSEA. The CDR3 spans 14 residues.